Below, 27 T cell receptor beta chains from the same sample are listed, as sequenced in a study of shared clonotypes between healthy human individuals. Sequenced by immunoSEQ multiplex PCR; TCRdb stores in-frame clones only, minus some. Found here are about 450,000 clones, more than 75% of them singletons; the top ten hold roughly an eighth. The sample comprised PBMCs. These receptors were taken from a woman in her thirties or forties in good health. Some clones in this sample may be carry-over from other donors' samples.

The chain couples TRBV6-1 to TRBJ2-5; D remains unclear. The CDR3 is made up of 14 amino acids. Germline CDR1 is MNHNS and CDR2 is SASEGT. The germline V and J ends were trimmed by 1 base and 1 base, with 7 bases remaining between them. CDR3 sequence (DNA): TGTGCCAGCAGTGAAGGGTCCCCCCAAGAGACCCAGTACTTC. Translating gives CASSEGSPQETQYF.

This chain connects TRBV18 to TRBJ2-2; 8 nucleotides line up with TRBD1. V shed 0 bases, J shed 4 bases, and the junction held 10 bases outside the gene matches. Germline CDR1 is KGHSH and CDR2 is LQKENI. This CDR3 has 18 amino acids. CDR3 in amino acids: CASSPPRGDRWATGELFF. The CDR3 DNA reads as TGTGCCAGCTCACCACCGAGGGGGGACAGGTGGGCCACCGGGGAGCTGTTTTTT.

Regarding this clone: This may be a read error, as it is one base from a much larger clone. This same CDR3 is encoded by further DNA sequences in the sample. This chain links TRBV30 with TRBJ2-6; the D gene is possibly TRBD2 (6 bases). The V end was cut by 5 bases, the J end by 2 bases, with 13 bases between. Per germline, CDR1 GTSNPN and CDR2 SVGIG (reference sequence). The CDR3 is made up of 15 amino acids. The CDR3 nucleotides read TGTGCCTGGGGGGAGGTGGGGGCTGGGGCCAACGTCCTGACTTTC. This translates into CAWGEVGAGANVLTF.

This chain connects TRBV28 to TRBJ2-5; either TRBD1 or TRBD2 may supply D (5 bases each). The last part of the DNA fits TRBJ2-7 better; the J call may be wrong. Germline CDR1 is MDHEN and CDR2 is SYDVKM. The CDR3 extends over 13 amino acids. The chain's CDR3 is CASRVGVSYEQYF. In DNA form, the CDR3 reads TGTGCCAGCCGGGTGGGGGTCTCCTACGAGCAGTACTTC.

The J gene is TRBJ2-7, the V gene TRBV7-9, with 13 bases fitting TRBD2. V dropped 3 bases and J dropped 3; count of bases not matched to a gene: 8. The CDR3 spans 17 residues. Germline lookup yields CDR1 SEHNR and CDR2 FQNEAQ (reference sequence). CDR3 coding DNA: TGTGCCAGCAGCTTGGAGACTAGCGGGAGGCCCCTCTACGAGCAGTACTTC. Its translation is CASSLETSGRPLYEQYF.

The gene calls are TRBV27 and TRBJ1-1; D gene unclear. Trimming stripped 6 bases from V and 4 bases from J, with 12 bases between. Germline lookup yields CDR1 MNHEY and CDR2 SMNVEV (reference sequence). This CDR3 spans 13 amino acids. The CDR3 loop is CASSTPRVTEAFF. CDR3 sequence (DNA): TGTGCCAGCAGCACTCCCAGAGTCACTGAAGCTTTCTTT.

This CDR3 reads CASSLGPTGTYEQYF. For the CDR3, the DNA is TGTGCCAGCAGCTTGGGACCGACAGGAACCTACGAGCAGTACTTC. The chain uses TRBV5-6 and TRBJ2-7; a possible D gene is TRBD1 (6 bases). In germline, CDR1 is SGHDT, CDR2 YYEEEE. This CDR3 spans 15 amino acids. Trimming cost V 0 bases and J 2 bases, with 12 bases left between them.

V gene TRBV18 combines with J gene TRBJ2-7; D not certain. This CDR3 comprises 12 residues. The V end was cut by 2 bases, the J end by 5 bases, with 7 bases between. Germline-derived CDR1 and CDR2 are KGHSH and LQKENI. The CDR3 loop is CASSPFNDEQYF. CDR3 bases: TGTGCCAGCTCACCATTTAATGACGAGCAGTACTTC. Based on the CDR3 plus reference TRBV18 and TRBJ2-7, the full variable domain is NAGVMQNPRHLVRRRGQEARLRCSPMKGHSHVYWYRQLPEEGLKFMVYLQKENIIDESGMPKERFSAEFPKEGPSILRIQQVVRGDSAAYFCASSPFNDEQYFGPGTRLTVT.

The rearrangement links TRBV28 to TRBJ1-5, with D possibly being TRBD1 (5 bases). This CDR3 comprises 18 residues. The germline V gene encodes CDR1 MDHEN and CDR2 SYDVKM. With 2 bases removed from V and 2 bases from J, the gap between germline ends came to 19 bases. CDR3 sequence reads: CASSLGQDGASGNQPQHF. The CDR3 bases are TGTGCCAGCAGTTTAGGTCAGGATGGGGCTTCCGGCAATCAGCCCCAGCATTTT.

V and J are TRBV28 and TRBJ1-1; TRBD1 is a possible D gene (5 bases). The CDR3 runs 11 residues. Germline V gene lookup returns CDR1 MDHEN and CDR2 SYDVKM. With 4 bases removed from V and 8 bases from J, the gap between germline ends came to 8 bases. CDR3 region: CASSSSGEAFF. Written as DNA, the CDR3 is TGTGCCAGCAGTTCCTCAGGGGAAGCTTTCTTT.

This clone was counted only a few times. The V call is TRBV4-3, the J call TRBJ2-7, with a possible D match to TRBD1 (5 bases). The CDR3 contains 15 residues. Per the germline V gene, CDR1 is LGHNA and CDR2 is YSLEER. V was pared by 0 bases and J by 1 base, with 10 bases between. CDR3 DNA sequence: TGCGCCAGCAGCCAAGAGAAGGGGTGGTCCTACGAGCAGTACTTC. Translating it yields CASSQEKGWSYEQYF.

The chain employs TRBV5-1 and TRBJ2-7; possible D gene TRBD2, 6 bases. Germline assignment: CDR1 SGHRS and CDR2 YFSETQ. Deletions cut 4 bases from V and 3 bases from J, with 11 bases between. The CDR3 totals 13 residues. CDR3 in amino acids: CASSPVGGYEQYF. The DNA for the CDR3 is TGCGCCAGCAGCCCCGTGGGAGGCTACGAGCAGTACTTC.

This sequence joins TRBV2 and TRBJ2-1; no clear D. V lost 4 bases and J 12 bases, leaving 10 bases between the germline ends. This CDR3 contains 11 residues. Germline V gene sequence: CDR1 SNHLY, CDR2 FYNNEI. CDR3 nucleotide sequence: TGTGCCAGCAGTGTACAGTACGGGCAGTTCTTC. Residues: CASSVQYGQFF.

CDR3 sequence: CATSPGGRGNQPQHF. CDR3 nucleotides: TGTGCCACCAGCCCAGGGGGGCGCGGCAATCAGCCCCAGCATTTT. The chain joins TRBV15 to TRBJ1-5; 7 bases are shared with TRBD1. The CDR3 has 15 residues. V shed 5 bases and J 2 bases; nucleotides not matched to a gene: 6. The germline V gene encodes CDR1 LNHNV and CDR2 YYDKDF (reference sequence). Drawing the rest from reference TRBV15 and TRBJ1-5, the complete variable domain is DAMVIQNPRYQVTQFGKPVTLSCSQTLNHNVMYWYQQKSSQAPKLLFHYYDKDFNNEADTPDNFQSRRPNTSFCFLDIRSPGLGDTAMYLCATSPGGRGNQPQHFGDGTRLSIL.

This chain joins TRBV19 and TRBJ1-4; D is ambiguous. The V gene's germline CDR1 is LNHDA and CDR2 SQIVND (reference sequence). Trimming removed 6 bases from V and 0 bases from J, with 8 bases in between. The CDR3 consists of 14 residues. The CDR3 reads CASRRFATNEKLFF. The DNA for the CDR3 is TGTGCCAGTAGGCGGTTCGCAACTAATGAAAAACTGTTTTTT.

This clone was found once. The rearrangement links TRBV9 to TRBJ1-1; no definite D call. V gave up 1 base and J gave up 1 base, with 11 bases separating them. This CDR3 is 15 amino acids long. The germline V gene encodes CDR1 SGDLS and CDR2 YYNGEE. The CDR3 loop reads CASSVKQDRNTEAFF. CDR3 nucleotides: TGTGCCAGCAGCGTAAAGCAGGATAGGAACACTGAAGCTTTCTTT.

The rearrangement joins TRBV14 to TRBJ1-2, with a possible D match to TRBD1 (6 bases). Germline V gene sequence: CDR1 SGHDN, CDR2 FVKESK. The V end lost 8 bases, the J end lost 6 bases, and 16 bases lay between the germline ends. The CDR3 runs 13 residues. The CDR3 nucleotides are TGTGCCAGCCGGCGGGGGGCTTCGGATGGCTACACCTTC. It is translated as CASRRGASDGYTF.

This clone has ten or more counts. The chain uses TRBV25-1 and TRBJ2-1, with TRBD1 as a possible D gene (5 bases). Germline CDR1 reads MGHDK; CDR2 reads SYGVNS. This CDR3 spans 15 amino acids. Trimming took 4 bases from V and 9 from J, leaving 19 bases between them. The CDR3 DNA reads as TGTGCCAGCAGTGGGTCTAAGCTCCAGGGCCTTGAGCAGTTCTTC. Amino acid sequence: CASSGSKLQGLEQFF.

In DNA, the CDR3 is TGCGCCAGCAGCCAAGGGGGGGCAACAGGGGGACCTGCCTCCGGCTACACCTTC. Amino acids: CASSQGGATGGPASGYTF. This chain connects TRBV4-3 to TRBJ1-2; 8 bases align to TRBD1. This CDR3 is 18 amino acids long. Germline V gene lookup returns CDR1 LGHNA and CDR2 YSLEER. Trimming cost V 1 base and J 8 bases; bases outside gene matches: 18.

This clone was observed a few times. The chain combines TRBV4-1 with TRBJ1-2; D is ambiguous. Trimming cost V 1 base and J 8 bases, with 11 bases left between them. Germline V gives CDR1 MGHRA, CDR2 YSYEKL. This CDR3 region has 13 residues. The CDR3: CASSQGDSMGYTF. CDR3 bases: TGCGCCAGCAGCCAAGGGGATTCTATGGGCTACACCTTC.

The chain has TRBV9 and TRBJ2-2; D is unresolved. Germline V gene lookup returns CDR1 SGDLS and CDR2 YYNGEE. With 0 bases removed from V and 7 bases from J, the gap between germline ends came to 10 bases. The CDR3 spans 14 residues. The CDR3 here is CASSVDKYGGELFF. The DNA for the CDR3 is TGTGCCAGCAGCGTAGATAAGTACGGCGGGGAGCTGTTTTTT. Full variable domain (remainder filled in from reference TRBV9 and TRBJ2-2): DSGVTQTPKHLITATGQRVTLRCSPRSGDLSVYWYQQSLDQGLQFLIQYYNGEERAKGNILERFSAQQFPDLHSELNLSSLELGDSALYFCASSVDKYGGELFFGEGSRLTVL.

On this clone itself: The sample has other DNA sequences that encode this CDR3 too. The rearrangement uses TRBV30 and TRBJ2-3; D perhaps matches TRBD2 (6 bases). Trimming took off 2 bases at V and 5 bases at J, with 8 bases between the two ends. The CDR3 runs to 12 residues. From germline, CDR1 is GTSNPN and CDR2 SVGIG (reference sequence). The CDR3 is CAWSPGGDTQYF. CDR3 nucleotide sequence: TGTGCCTGGAGTCCCGGGGGAGATACGCAGTATTTT.

The chain recombines TRBV9 with TRBJ1-5; TRBD1 is a possible D gene (6 bases). Germline V gene data show CDR1 as SGDLS and CDR2 as YYNGEE. The CDR3 extends over 14 amino acids. V lost 0 bases, J lost 5 bases, and 9 bases lay in between. The CDR3 here is CASSVGQGYQPQHF. The CDR3 DNA sequence: TGTGCCAGCAGCGTAGGGCAGGGGTATCAGCCCCAGCATTTT.

The chain carries TRBV30 and TRBJ1-1; D unclear. The CDR3 extends over 13 amino acids. V gave up 2 bases and J gave up 3 bases, with 10 bases separating them. Germline lookup yields CDR1 GTSNPN and CDR2 SVGIG (reference sequence). The CDR3 region is CAWSLGVDTEAFF. The DNA of the CDR3 is TGTGCCTGGAGTCTAGGTGTTGACACTGAAGCTTTCTTT.

The chain combines TRBV30 with TRBJ2-7, with TRBD1 matching 7 bases. Trimming took 0 bases from V and 4 from J; bases not matched to a gene: 9. Germline V gene data show CDR1 as GTSNPN and CDR2 as SVGIG (reference sequence). The CDR3 spans 15 residues. The DNA for the CDR3 is TGTGCCTGGAGTGTACTTCAGACAGGGTCATACGAGCAGTACTTC. Amino acids: CAWSVLQTGSYEQYF.

The V and J genes are TRBV28 and TRBJ1-2; D gene uncertain. Trimming pared 1 base from V and 4 bases from J, leaving 13 bases between. The CDR3 length is 15 residues. CDR1 and CDR2 (germline): MDHEN, SYDVKM. CDR3 in amino acids: CASSLFFPGGYGYTF. The CDR3 DNA reads TGTGCCAGCAGTTTATTTTTTCCGGGTGGCTATGGCTACACCTTC.

The chain employs TRBV18 and TRBJ1-1, with D possibly TRBD1 on 5 matching bases. The CDR3 totals 12 residues. The germline V gene encodes CDR1 KGHSH and CDR2 LQKENI. The V end lost 3 bases, the J end lost 10 bases, and 12 bases lay between the germline ends. The CDR3 loop is CASSPLQAGAFF. The CDR3, as DNA: TGTGCCAGCTCACCTCTACAGGCTGGAGCTTTCTTT. Using reference TRBV18 and TRBJ1-1 for the parts outside the CDR3, the full variable domain is NAGVMQNPRHLVRRRGQEARLRCSPMKGHSHVYWYRQLPEEGLKFMVYLQKENIIDESGMPKERFSAEFPKEGPSILRIQQVVRGDSAAYFCASSPLQAGAFFGQGTRLTVV.